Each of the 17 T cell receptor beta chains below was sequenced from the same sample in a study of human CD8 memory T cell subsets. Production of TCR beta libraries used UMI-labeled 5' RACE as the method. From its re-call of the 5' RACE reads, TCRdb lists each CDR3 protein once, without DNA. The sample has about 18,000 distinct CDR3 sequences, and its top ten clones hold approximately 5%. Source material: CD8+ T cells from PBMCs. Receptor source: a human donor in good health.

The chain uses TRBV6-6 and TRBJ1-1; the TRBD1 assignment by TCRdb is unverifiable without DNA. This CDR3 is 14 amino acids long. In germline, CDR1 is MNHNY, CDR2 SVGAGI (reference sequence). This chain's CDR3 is CASSLYQGDNEAFF.

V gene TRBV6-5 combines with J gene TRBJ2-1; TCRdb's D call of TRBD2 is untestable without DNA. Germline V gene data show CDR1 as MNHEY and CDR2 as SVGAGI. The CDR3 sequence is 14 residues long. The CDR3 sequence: CASTDRRVYNEQFF.

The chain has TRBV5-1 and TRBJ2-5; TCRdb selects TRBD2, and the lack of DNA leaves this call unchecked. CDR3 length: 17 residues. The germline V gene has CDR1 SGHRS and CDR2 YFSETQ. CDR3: CASSFTSGRERVETQYF.

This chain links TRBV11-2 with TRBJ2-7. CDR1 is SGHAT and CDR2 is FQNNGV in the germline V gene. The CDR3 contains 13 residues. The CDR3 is CASSPVGTYEQYF.

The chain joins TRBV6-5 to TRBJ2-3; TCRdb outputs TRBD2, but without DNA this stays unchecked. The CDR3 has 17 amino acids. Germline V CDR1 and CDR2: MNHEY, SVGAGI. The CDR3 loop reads CASSRLAGPSSTDTQYF.

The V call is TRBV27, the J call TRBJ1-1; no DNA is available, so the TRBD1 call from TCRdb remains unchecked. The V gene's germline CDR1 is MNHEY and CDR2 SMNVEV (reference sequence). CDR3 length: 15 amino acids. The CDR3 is CASSLFQGMNTEAFF.

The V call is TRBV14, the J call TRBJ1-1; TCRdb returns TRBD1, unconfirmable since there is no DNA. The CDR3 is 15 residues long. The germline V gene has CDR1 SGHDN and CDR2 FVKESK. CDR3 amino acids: CASSPQGSGRREAFF. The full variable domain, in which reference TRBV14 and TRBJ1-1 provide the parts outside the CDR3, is EAGVTQFPSHSVIEKGQTVTLRCDPISGHDNLYWYRRVMGKEIKFLLHFVKESKQDESGMPNNRFLAERTGGTYSTLKVQPAELEDSGVYFCASSPQGSGRREAFFGQGTRLTVV.

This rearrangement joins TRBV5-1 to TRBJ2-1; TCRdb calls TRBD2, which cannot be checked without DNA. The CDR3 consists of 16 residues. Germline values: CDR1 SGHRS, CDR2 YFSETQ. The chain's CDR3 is CASSLTSGGTYNEQFF.

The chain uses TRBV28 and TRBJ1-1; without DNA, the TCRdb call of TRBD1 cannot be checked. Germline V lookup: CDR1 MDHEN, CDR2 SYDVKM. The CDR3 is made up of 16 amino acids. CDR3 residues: CASRSWTVDRGTEAFF.

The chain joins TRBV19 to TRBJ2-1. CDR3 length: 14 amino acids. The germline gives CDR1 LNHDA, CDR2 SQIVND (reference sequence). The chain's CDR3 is CASSPRGSYNEQFF.

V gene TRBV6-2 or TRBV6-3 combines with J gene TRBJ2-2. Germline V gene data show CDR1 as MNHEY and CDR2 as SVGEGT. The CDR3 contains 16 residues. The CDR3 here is CASSYSSTTSQGELFF.

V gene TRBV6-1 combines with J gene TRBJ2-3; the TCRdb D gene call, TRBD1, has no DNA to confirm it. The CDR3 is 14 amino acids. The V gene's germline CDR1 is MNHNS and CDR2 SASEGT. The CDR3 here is CASSGVGGTDTQYF.

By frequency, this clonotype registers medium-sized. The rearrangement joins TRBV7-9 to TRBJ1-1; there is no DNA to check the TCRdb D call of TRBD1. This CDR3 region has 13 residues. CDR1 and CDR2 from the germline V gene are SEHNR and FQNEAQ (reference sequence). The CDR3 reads CASRPKQGGEAFF. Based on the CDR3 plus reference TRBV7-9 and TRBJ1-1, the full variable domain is DTGVSQNPRHKITKRGQNVTFRCDPISEHNRLYWYRQTLGQGPEFLTYFQNEAQLEKSRLLSDRFSAERPKGSFSTLEIQRTEQGDSAMYLCASRPKQGGEAFFGQGTRLTVV.

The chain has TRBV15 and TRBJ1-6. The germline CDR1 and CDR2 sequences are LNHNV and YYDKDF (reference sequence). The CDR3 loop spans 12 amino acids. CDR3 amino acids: CATSTENSPLHF.

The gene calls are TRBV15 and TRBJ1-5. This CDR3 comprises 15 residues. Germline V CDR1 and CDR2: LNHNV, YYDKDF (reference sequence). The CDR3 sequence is CATSRGRGSNQPQHF.

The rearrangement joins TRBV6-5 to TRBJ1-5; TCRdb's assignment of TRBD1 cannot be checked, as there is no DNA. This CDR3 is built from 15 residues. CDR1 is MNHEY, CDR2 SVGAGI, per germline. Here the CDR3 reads CASRQDSNSNQPQHF.

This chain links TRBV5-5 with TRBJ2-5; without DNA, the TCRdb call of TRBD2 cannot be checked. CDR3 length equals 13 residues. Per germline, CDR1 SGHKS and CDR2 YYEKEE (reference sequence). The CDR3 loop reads CASRGELRETQYF.